This TCR beta chain was identified in a study of naive and memory T cell subsets. The treatment was: skin biopsy from PPD injection site in Mantoux-positive individual. Unsorted total RNA, about 1 to 1000 ng, was DNase treated before reverse transcription. For blood and skin samples, reverse transcription used TCR alpha and beta constant primers. TCRdb analysed the UMI-ligation and nested PCR reads with MiXCR anew, one entry per CDR3 protein. The repertoire includes under 20,000 distinct CDR3 sequences, 9.5% of them detected once, and 6.5% to 7% sits in the top ten. The V and J ends lost 2 bases and 4 bases respectively, with 4 bases between them. This CDR3 spans 12 amino acids. CDR1 is KGHDR and CDR2 is SFDVKD in the germline V gene. This clonotype has a handful of counts.

The chain carries TRBV24-1 and TRBJ1-2, with D hard to call. The sample consisted of skin, taken from a tuberculin skin test site. This receptor was obtained from an adult in good health. CDR3: CATSDSVYGYTF. CDR3 bases: TGTGCCACCAGTGATTCCGTCTATGGCTACACCTTC.